The clone carrying this T cell receptor (beta chain) was counted many times. What it recognizes is unknown. This sample was taken from a study of CD8+CD57+ T cells in acquired aplastic anemia. Background on the study: The DNA of sorted CD4+ and CD8+ cells averaged approximately 3.4 ug. Healthy donors yielded 8.5 million to 13 million CD4+ cell reads on average.

Investigators profiled TCR beta VDJ and CDR3 from genomic DNA template. TCRdb used MiXCR to reprocess the reads, holding one entry per CDR3 protein. The table records around 200,000 distinct CDR3 sequences, around 60% of them present only once. General observations from the study: Patients and controls shared 25 to 35 CD8+ CDR3 sequences, which appeared highly expressed in patients and within their immunodominant clones.

The source is a human donor in good health. The sample consisted of sorted CD4+, CD8+, or CD8+CD57+ T cells (not recorded which) from PBMCs.

CDR3 protein: CASSQERGTLYNEQFF. The CDR3 nucleotides read TGTGCCAGCAGCCAAGAAAGGGGCACTCTCTACAATGAGCAGTTCTTC. The chain employs TRBV3-1 and TRBJ2-1, with D perhaps matching TRBD1 (5 bases). CDR1 and CDR2 from the germline V gene are LGHDT and YNNKEL (reference sequence). CDR3 size: 16 residues. Trimming removed 0 bases from V and 3 bases from J, with 12 bases in between.